The clone carrying this TCR beta chain was recorded once. Its target is unknown. The data originate from a study of PD-1 blockade in classical Hodgkin lymphoma. As for the study in general: Patients were administered nivolumab (3 mg/kg intravenously) every 2 weeks.

Findings and limits, study-wide: Prior therapy or disease activity may underlie the repertoire differences, whose causes remain undefined.

CDR3 length: 14 amino acids. V dropped 9 bases and J dropped 3 bases, with 15 bases sitting between them. In germline, CDR1 is LNHDA, CDR2 SQIVND (reference sequence). TCRdb keeps only in-frame clones here, not all; method: immunoSEQ multiplex PCR. The data show about 5,000 clones, around 68% seen once. Relapse after autologous stem cell transplantation occurred in every patient, and brentuximab vedotin exposure varied. Patients reached a best response of complete response, partial response or progressive disease. This specimen was peripheral blood mononuclear cells (PBMCs), taken at baseline. This clonotype was obtained from a human donor with classical Hodgkin lymphoma. This rearrangement joins TRBV19 to TRBJ1-3; a possible D gene is TRBD1 (5 bases). In DNA, the CDR3 is TGTGCCAGCCTCCCCCAGGGTGATGGAAACACCATATATTTT. Translating gives CASLPQGDGNTIYF.